A selection of T cell receptor beta chains follows, all from one sample in a study of identical twins. TCRdb processed the 5' RACE reads anew with MiXCR; each CDR3 protein has one entry. The table has 400,000 to 650,000 distinct CDR3 sequences, less than 25% seen once. The sample was also linked to a second study, of T cells expressing NK-cell markers.

Material for sequencing was CD4+ T cells sorted from blood. The receptors come from a woman aged 18-29 years in good health. Both conserved end residues are trimmed from each CDR3.

>TRBV5-6
ARSSRLLCTYEQY
>TRBV9
ASSGKGPRGETQY
>TRBV6-2/TRBV6-3
ASSYSASGRAGRSQETQY
>TRBV20-1
SARPRTGNQPQH
>TRBV10-3
AISVSGLAQF
>TRBV29-1
SVAGTGGAEQY
>TRBV20-1
SARVTSGRAVAKNIQY
>TRBV2
ASSERVKQNNEQF
>TRBV6-5
ASSYSRPRDTEAF
>TRBV6-1
ASSRAGVGKTQY
>TRBV9
ASSGLAGPRSLTDEQF
>TRBV20-1
SASRGDGTQY
>TRBV10-3
AIRTSSDNEQF
>TRBV20-1
SARSSGGGLIQNEQF
>TRBV20-1
SAPRAGAFGETQY
>TRBV5-1
ASSLDPSGEAF
>TRBV24-1
ATSDPQGGGGTDTQY
>TRBV7-9
ASSHDRGETDTQY
>TRBV12-3/TRBV12-4
ASSPRGHIYEQY
>TRBV29-1
SVEFRPGLEQY
>TRBV10-3
AISVGVSSGNTIY
>TRBV20-1
SAPDTNTGELF
>TRBV10-3
ATSDWERDPLYNEQF
>TRBV12-3/TRBV12-4
ASSFSGLAGDGKALTDTQY
>TRBV6-5
ASSYHAGVYEQY
>TRBV28
ASSWTGITNSPLH
>TRBV20-1
SAPKGRFIETQY
>TRBV6-1
ASSEWGKGGAEAF
>TRBV2
ASRDRGFPFYGYT
>TRBV12-3/TRBV12-4
ASSPSGGNTGELF
>TRBV10-3
AISESPRQPQH
>TRBV20-1
SALSVVADEAF
>TRBV12-3/TRBV12-4
ASSRLAGGPEQF
>TRBV18
ASSPGPPDYNEQY
>TRBV12-3/TRBV12-4
ASSLALSRPIQNYGYT
>TRBV20-1
SARVGALTTYEQY
>TRBV6-5
ASSFPSGTGKYEQY
>TRBV15
ATSNSGANVLT